This T cell receptor beta chain comes out of a study of cytomegalovirus exposure and HLA in healthy donors. The primer mix had 60 Vbeta and 13 Jbeta primers. Sequencing was performed with immunoSEQ multiplex PCR; in TCRdb, only in-frame clones are kept and a portion is missing. This sample yields tens of thousands of clones, of which almost 80% are seen a single time; 22% belongs to the top ten. This clone was counted only a few times. Trimming took off 6 bases at V and 8 bases at J, with 23 bases between the two ends. The CDR3 runs to 15 residues. Germline values: CDR1 SGHRS, CDR2 YFSETQ. The sample taken for sequencing was PBMCs. The V gene is TRBV5-1, the J gene TRBJ1-2, with a tentative D call TRBD1 (6 bases). The receptor was derived from a woman in her forties in good health and CMV-seropositive. In DNA, the CDR3 is TGCGCCAGCAAACAGGGAGGGGGGTTATATGGCGGCTACACCTTC. Translating gives CASKQGGGLYGGYTF.